The 12 T cell receptor beta chains given below trace back to one sample, sequenced in a study of CD8+CD57+ T cells in acquired aplastic anemia. CD8+CD57+ cell expansion had been shown by flow cytometry in patients chosen for sequencing. Genomic DNA constituted the template upon which TCR beta VDJ and CDR3 profiling was performed. TCRdb recomputed calls from the reads with MiXCR, one row per CDR3 protein. The table includes 160,000 or so distinct CDR3 sequences, around 48% detected once. Sequenced: sorted CD4+, CD8+, or CD8+CD57+ T cells (not recorded which) from PBMCs. These TCRs come from a human donor with aplastic anemia.

The rearrangement joins TRBV11-1 to TRBJ2-2; the D gene is possibly TRBD2 (6 bases). From germline, CDR1 is SGHAT and CDR2 FQDESV (reference sequence). CDR3 length: 16 residues. With 2 bases removed from V and 4 bases from J, the gap between germline ends came to 14 bases. The CDR3 reads CASSLRDGGGTGELFF. The DNA of the CDR3 is TGTGCCAGCAGCTTAAGGGACGGGGGAGGCACCGGGGAGCTGTTTTTT.

This clonotype was picked up many times. The chain combines TRBV3-1 with TRBJ2-1; D might be TRBD2 (6 bases). The CDR3 contains 12 residues. Germline-derived CDR1 and CDR2 are LGHDT and YNNKEL (reference sequence). The V gene lost 0 bases and the J gene lost 10 bases, with 7 bases spanning the gap. CDR3 sequence (DNA): TGTGCCAGCAGCCAAGAACGGGGGGAGCAGTTCTTC. This encodes CASSQERGEQFF.

This clonotype was picked up many times. The CDR3 is CASSYRTDGYTF. The CDR3 region has the DNA TGTGCCAGCAGTTACCGGACGGATGGCTACACCTTC. V usage is TRBV6-5 and J usage is TRBJ1-2; D ambiguous. The V end was cut by 2 bases, the J end by 6 bases, with 7 bases between. The CDR3 runs 12 residues. Germline V gives CDR1 MNHEY, CDR2 SVGAGI.

Ten or more counts support this clonotype. This rearrangement joins TRBV12-3 or TRBV12-4 to TRBJ2-3, with 12 nucleotides matching TRBD2. Trimming removed 2 bases from V and 4 bases from J; junction bases left unmatched: 4. This CDR3 comprises 16 residues. CDR3 in amino acids: CASSLWLAGGADTQYF. The CDR3 DNA reads as TGTGCCAGCAGTTTATGGCTAGCGGGGGGGGCAGATACGCAGTATTTT.

The sample holds a few counts of this clonotype. The chain has TRBV24-1 and TRBJ1-2; 10 bases are shared with TRBD1. CDR1 and CDR2 (germline): KGHDR, SFDVKD. This CDR3 has 17 amino acids. The junction had 8 bases not matched to a gene; V was cut back by 0 bases and J by 5 bases. DNA for the CDR3: TGTGCCACCAGTGATTTGAGACGACAGGGGGCAAGATATGGCTACACCTTC. This translates into CATSDLRRQGARYGYTF.

The chain employs TRBV7-3 and TRBJ2-5, with D unresolved. The CDR3 totals 10 residues. The ends were cut back, 2 bases at V and 13 bases at J, with 8 bases in the middle. CDR1 and CDR2 from the germline V gene are SGHTA and FQGTGA. CDR3: CASSLETWYF. CDR3 sequence (DNA): TGTGCCAGCAGCTTAGAAACTTGGTACTTC.

This clonotype was observed at least ten times. This chain connects TRBV5-4 to TRBJ1-3; D gene unclear. V lost 0 bases, J lost 4 bases, and 8 bases lay in between. The CDR3 loop spans 14 amino acids. CDR1 and CDR2 (germline): SGHNT, YYREEE (reference sequence). The CDR3 nucleotides are TGTGCCAGCAGCTTGGAGGGTTTGGGAAACACCATATATTTT. Amino acids: CASSLEGLGNTIYF.

The chain is built from TRBV14 and TRBJ1-1, with no clear D. The germline V gene has CDR1 SGHDN and CDR2 FVKESK. The CDR3 spans 17 residues. Trimming left V 1 base short and J 0 bases short, with 15 bases between. The CDR3 here is CASSQAEVGYMNTEAFF. CDR3 DNA: TGTGCCAGCAGCCAAGCTGAAGTGGGGTACATGAACACTGAAGCTTTCTTT.

The chain has TRBV10-3 and TRBJ2-5; a weak D match, TRBD1 (5 bases). The CDR3 runs 14 residues. Germline values: CDR1 ENHRY, CDR2 SYGVKD. With 10 bases removed from V and 4 bases from J, the gap between germline ends came to 19 bases. As DNA, the CDR3 is TGTGCCAGCAGCTCAGACAGCAACCGAGAGACCCAGTACTTC. This codes for CASSSDSNRETQYF.

The chain joins TRBV24-1 to TRBJ2-1; D may be TRBD1 (5 bases). This CDR3 region has 15 residues. Trimming left V 4 bases short and J 3 bases short, with 12 bases between. The germline CDR1 and CDR2 sequences are KGHDR and SFDVKD. The CDR3, as DNA: TGTGCCACCAGTGAGGCTCAGGGCCGCTACAATGAGCAGTTCTTC. Translation: CATSEAQGRYNEQFF.

With regard to this clonotype: The germline gene is not matched at one end of the junction; a read error may be the cause. This chain's CDR3 is CASGQGKNTEAFF. CDR3 in DNA: TGCGCCAGCGGCCAGGGCAAGAACACTGAAGCTTTCTTT. This chain joins TRBV4-1 and TRBJ1-1, with TRBD1 as a possible D gene (5 bases). CDR1 and CDR2 from the germline V gene are MGHRA and YSYEKL. This CDR3 comprises 13 residues.

V and J are TRBV7-8 and TRBJ2-2, with D unresolved. The germline V gene encodes CDR1 SGHVS and CDR2 FQNEAQ. The V and J ends lost 4 bases and 9 bases respectively, with 9 bases between them. The CDR3 length is 12 residues. The CDR3 coding sequence is TGTGCCAGCAGCTCAATGGGTAGGGAGCTGTTTTTT. Its protein product is CASSSMGRELFF.